This T cell receptor beta chain came from a study of tumor-infiltrating lymphocytes in primary liver carcinoma. In germline, CDR1 is SGHDN, CDR2 FVKESK. CDR3 length: 12 amino acids. To note about this clonotype: One junction end does not reproduce the germline sequence, and a read error may be involved.

Investigators took RNA and DNA out together from 20-30 mg of unsorted bulk tissue. The input was 450 to 500 ng total RNA; TCR beta cDNA was made from it with a constant-region primer. A slightly modified ARM-PCR protocol with three nested multiplex PCR rounds produced these TCR beta libraries. The first two PCR rounds, approximately 10 cycles each, used TRBV1-TRBV30 forward primers and a C-beta reverse primer. In TCRdb, the multiplex PCR reads were re-called with MiXCR into one record per CDR3 protein. Here the sample spans approximately 190,000 distinct CDR3 sequences, around 85% being singletons. The TCR originated in a man between 40 and 49 years old with primary liver carcinoma and hepatitis B virus infection. The J gene is TRBJ1-1, the V gene TRBV14, with D tentatively TRBD1 (5 bases). Specimen: tumor tissue from primary liver carcinoma. The chain's CDR3 is CASSLLGVEVFF. DNA of the CDR3: TGTGCCAGCAGCCTGTTGGGGGTCGAAGTTTTCTTT.